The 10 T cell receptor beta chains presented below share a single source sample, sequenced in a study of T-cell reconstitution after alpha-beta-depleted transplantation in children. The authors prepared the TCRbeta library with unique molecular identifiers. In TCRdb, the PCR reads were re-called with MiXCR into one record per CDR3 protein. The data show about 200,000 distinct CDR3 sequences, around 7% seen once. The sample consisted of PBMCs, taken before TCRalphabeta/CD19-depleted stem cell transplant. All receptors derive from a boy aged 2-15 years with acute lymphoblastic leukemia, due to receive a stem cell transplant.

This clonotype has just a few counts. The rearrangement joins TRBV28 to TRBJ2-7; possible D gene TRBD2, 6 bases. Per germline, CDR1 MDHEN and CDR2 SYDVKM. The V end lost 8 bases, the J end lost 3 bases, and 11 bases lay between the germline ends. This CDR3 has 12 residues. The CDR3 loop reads CASLGLLYEQYF. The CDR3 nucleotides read TGTGCCAGCTTGGGACTTCTCTACGAGCAGTACTTC. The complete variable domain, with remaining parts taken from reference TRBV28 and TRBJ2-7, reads DVKVTQSSRYLVKRTGEKVFLECVQDMDHENMFWYRQDPGLGLRLIYFSYDVKMKEKGDIPEGYSVSREKKERFSLILESASTNQTSMYLCASLGLLYEQYFGPGTRLTVT.

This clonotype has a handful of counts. In DNA form, the CDR3 reads TGTGCCAGGAGCGGGACGGACTATGGCTACACCTTC. Residues: CARSGTDYGYTF. V and J are TRBV28 and TRBJ1-2; D perhaps matches TRBD1 (5 bases). CDR3 length: 12 residues. The V end was cut by 9 bases, the J end by 3 bases, with 11 bases between. Germline V lookup: CDR1 MDHEN, CDR2 SYDVKM.

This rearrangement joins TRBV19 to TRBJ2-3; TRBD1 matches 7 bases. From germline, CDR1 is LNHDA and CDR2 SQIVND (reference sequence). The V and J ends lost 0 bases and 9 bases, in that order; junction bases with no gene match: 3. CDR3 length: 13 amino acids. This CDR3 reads CASSIDPTGTQYF. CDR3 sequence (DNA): TGTGCCAGTAGTATAGATCCGACAGGGACGCAGTATTTT.

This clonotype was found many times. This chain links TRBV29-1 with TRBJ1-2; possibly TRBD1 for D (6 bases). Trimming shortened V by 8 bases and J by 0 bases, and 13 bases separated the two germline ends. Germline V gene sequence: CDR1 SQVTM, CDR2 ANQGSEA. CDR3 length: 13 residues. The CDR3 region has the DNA TGCAGCATATGGGGGGCAGCTAACTATGGCTACACCTTC. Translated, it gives CSIWGAANYGYTF.

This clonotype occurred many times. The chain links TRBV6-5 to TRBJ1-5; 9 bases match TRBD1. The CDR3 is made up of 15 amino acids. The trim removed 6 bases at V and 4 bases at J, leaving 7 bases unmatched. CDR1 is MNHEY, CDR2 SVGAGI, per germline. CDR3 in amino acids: CASSRTGGGNQPQHF. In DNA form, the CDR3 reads TGTGCCAGCAGCCGTACAGGGGGCGGAAATCAGCCCCAGCATTTT.

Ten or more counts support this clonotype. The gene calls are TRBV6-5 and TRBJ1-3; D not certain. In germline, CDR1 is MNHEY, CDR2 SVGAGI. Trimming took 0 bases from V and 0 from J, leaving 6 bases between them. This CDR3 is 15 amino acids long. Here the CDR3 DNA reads TGTGCCAGCAGTTACTCTCCCGACTCTGGAAACACCATATATTTT. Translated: CASSYSPDSGNTIYF.

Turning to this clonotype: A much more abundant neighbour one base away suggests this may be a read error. The CDR3 is CASIVGQGRDEQYF. The CDR3 nucleotides read TGTGCCAGCATCGTAGGACAGGGCCGGGACGAGCAGTACTTC. The V call is TRBV9, the J call TRBJ2-7, with 8 bases identical to TRBD1. Germline CDR1 SGDLS, CDR2 YYNGEE. This CDR3 has 14 residues.

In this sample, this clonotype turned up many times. The chain's CDR3 is CSAREGAGTDTQYF. For the CDR3, the DNA is TGCAGTGCTAGAGAGGGAGCGGGGACAGATACGCAGTATTTT. The chain employs TRBV20-1 and TRBJ2-3; 7 positions agree with TRBD2. Germline V lookup: CDR1 DFQATT, CDR2 SNEGSKA (reference sequence). Unmatched junction bases numbered 3, after V lost 0 bases and J lost 3 bases. The CDR3 has 14 residues.

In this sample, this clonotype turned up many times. The CDR3 region has the DNA TGTGCCAGCAGCGTAGATGGCGGGGGCACCTACGAGCAGTACTTC. Amino acid sequence: CASSVDGGGTYEQYF. The V and J genes are TRBV9 and TRBJ2-7, with D possibly being TRBD2 (7 bases). Germline V gene sequence: CDR1 SGDLS, CDR2 YYNGEE. The CDR3 covers 15 residues. The V end was cut by 0 bases, the J end by 2 bases, with 12 bases between.

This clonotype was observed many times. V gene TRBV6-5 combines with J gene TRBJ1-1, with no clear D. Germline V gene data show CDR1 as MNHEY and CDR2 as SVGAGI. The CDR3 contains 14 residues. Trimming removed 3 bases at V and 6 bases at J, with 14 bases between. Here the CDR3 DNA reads TGTGCCAGCAGTTATCGGGTAGGCCACCCTGAAGCTTTCTTT. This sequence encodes CASSYRVGHPEAFF.